This note documents a single T cell receptor beta chain sequence. The CDR3 covers 15 residues. V shed 2 bases and J 5 bases; nucleotides not matched to a gene: 7. The germline V gene has CDR1 MNHEY and CDR2 SVGAGI. The data originate from a study of memory CD4+ T cells and cytomegalovirus serostatus. Using immunoSEQ multiplex PCR, the repertoire was profiled, and TCRdb retains in-frame clones only, with some absent. The table includes 40,000 to 55,000 clones, 70% to 85% detected once. Single viable CD3+CD4+CD8-CD45RO+ cells were sorted as the memory CD4+ T cells. This rearrangement joins TRBV6-5 to TRBJ2-3, with TRBD1 matching 7 bases. What was sequenced was memory CD4+ T cells from blood. This TCR was sampled from an adult in good health and CMV-seronegative. CDR3 DNA: TGTGCCAGCAGTTACACCGGGACAGCCAGAGATACGCAGTATTTT. It codes for CASSYTGTARDTQYF.